This T cell receptor beta chain was sequenced for a study of CXCR3-negative and CXCR3-positive naive CD8 T cells. In preparing the TRB cDNA libraries, 5' RACE with UMI labels was used. TCRdb processed the 5' RACE reads again and assigns one entry to each CDR3 protein, with no DNA. This listing includes some 41,000 distinct CDR3 sequences. The CDR3 is made up of 17 amino acids. From germline, CDR1 is MDHEN and CDR2 SYDVKM. The origin of this receptor is a human donor in good health. Some clones in this sample may be carry-over from other donors' samples. This sequence joins TRBV28 and TRBJ2-1; TCRdb picks TRBD2, but there is no DNA to check that call. Sequenced material: naive CXCR3- CD8+ T cells from blood. The subset here: CD45RO-CCR7+CD27+CD95- naive CD8+ T cells lacking CXCR3 (TNR3-). This CDR3 is CASSQILSRASYNEQFF.